These T cell receptor beta chains were read from a single sample in a study of blood T cell repertoires in COVID-19. Here immunoSEQ multiplex PCR was the method, and the copy in TCRdb shows in-frame clones only, minus some. The repertoire consists of 270,000 or so clones, with less than 90% occurring once and the leading ten covering about 12%. The sample consisted of peripheral blood. The receptors originated from a woman aged 30 to 39 with COVID-19, enrolled during active disease. Both conserved end residues are part of each CDR3. A D gene is named only where the DNA matches it firmly. Some rows mark clone size as missing; the rest say once, few, many or name a class of expanded clone.

D,J,size,V,DNA,CDR3
TRBD1,TRBJ1-3,-,TRBV3-1/TRBV3-2,TGTGCCAGCAGCCAACCGGGACAGGGTAGAAACACCATATATTTT,CASSQPGQGRNTIYF
TRBD2,TRBJ2-5,-,TRBV2,TGTGCCAGCCTGCCTCGGAGGGCTAGCGGGGGAAAGACCCAGTACTTC,CASLPRRASGGKTQYF
-,TRBJ2-7,few,TRBV5-4,TGTGCCAGCAGCTTTGGAGGGACCAGCTCCTACGAGCAGTACTTC,CASSFGGTSSYEQYF
TRBD1,TRBJ1-2,-,TRBV5-1,TGCGCCAGCAGACCGACAGGGTACGGCTACACCTTC,CASRPTGYGYTF
TRBD2,TRBJ2-1,once,TRBV6-5,TGTGCCAGCAGTTCCTGGGAGGGTGAGCAGTTCTTC,CASSSWEGEQFF
-,TRBJ1-5,-,TRBV4-2,TGTGCCAGCAGCCAAGAGCGACAGGCTCAGCCCCAGCATTTT,CASSQERQAQPQHF
TRBD2,TRBJ2-2,-,TRBV4-2,TGTGCCAGCAGCCACGCGGGGACTAGCGGGGGGGCAGGCACCGGGGAGCTGTTTTTT,CASSHAGTSGGAGTGELFF
TRBD2,TRBJ2-1,once,TRBV28,TGTGCCAGCTACGGGGGGATCTCCTACAATGAGCAGTTCTTC,CASYGGISYNEQFF
-,TRBJ2-5,once,TRBV5-6,TGTGCCAGCAGCCCGGGGGTGGGTACCCAGTACTTC,CASSPGVGTQYF
TRBD1,TRBJ2-7,-,TRBV5-5,TGTGCCAGCAGCTTGGCCGCGGGCAGGGGGTCTGGCGAGCAGTACTTC,CASSLAAGRGSGEQYF
TRBD1,TRBJ2-1,-,TRBV10-3,TGTGCCAGCGGACAGGGCTGGGACAATGAGCAGTTCTTC,CASGQGWDNEQFF
TRBD1,TRBJ2-7,-,TRBV6-1,TGTGCCAGCAGTGAAGGTGCAGGGGGCAGCTACGAGCAGTACTTC,CASSEGAGGSYEQYF
-,TRBJ2-7,-,TRBV4-1,TGCGCCAGCAGCCAAGATGAGGCGACAGGATTCTACGAGCAGTACTTC,CASSQDEATGFYEQYF
TRBD2,TRBJ2-5,-,TRBV10-3,TGTGCCATCAGTGACGCTAGCGGGGGCGGGCTAAAGACCCAGTACTTC,CAISDASGGGLKTQYF
-,TRBJ1-5,-,TRBV6-5,TGTGCCAGCAGCCTGGGGCTTAGCAATCAGCCCCAGCATTTT,CASSLGLSNQPQHF
TRBD2,TRBJ2-3,-,TRBV5-6,TGTGCCAGCAGCTTGGTTGGGACTAGCGGAACAGATACGCAGTATTTT,CASSLVGTSGTDTQYF
-,TRBJ2-5,-,TRBV24-1,TGTGCCACCAGTGATTTCGGCAGGGGTAAGCAAGAGACCCAGTACTTC,CATSDFGRGKQETQYF
TRBD2,TRBJ2-3,-,TRBV7-8,TGTGCCAGCAGCTTAGCGTTAAGCGGGGGGTTCACAGATACGCAGTATTTT,CASSLALSGGFTDTQYF
-,TRBJ2-2,-,TRBV27,TGTGCCAGCAGTTTGATCCAGGGGGGTAGGGAGCTGTTTTTT,CASSLIQGGRELFF
TRBD1,TRBJ1-4,-,TRBV7-8,TGTGCCAGCAGCTACCAGGGGGTCCCTAATGAAAAACTGTTTTTT,CASSYQGVPNEKLFF
-,TRBJ1-1,-,TRBV11-3,TGTGCCAGCAGCTTAGCCCCTGAGGTTGAAGCTTTCTTT,CASSLAPEVEAFF
-,TRBJ2-3,-,TRBV4-1,TGCGCCAGCAGCCTCCCAGGGGGGGATACGCAGTATTTT,CASSLPGGDTQYF
-,TRBJ1-4,-,TRBV19,TGTGCCAGTATTCGCGGGGCACGTGCAACTAATGAAAAACTGTTTTTT,CASIRGARATNEKLFF
TRBD2,TRBJ2-7,-,TRBV28,TGTGCCAGCAGTTTGTTGACTAGCGGTTTATACGAGCAGTACTTC,CASSLLTSGLYEQYF
-,TRBJ1-2,-,TRBV28,TGTGCCAGCAGCACAGGGCCCTATGGCTACACCTTC,CASSTGPYGYTF
-,TRBJ2-5,-,TRBV5-1,TGCGCCAGCAGCTCGTACCAAGAGACCCAGTACTTC,CASSSYQETQYF
-,TRBJ2-2,-,TRBV24-1,TGTGCCACCCAAGCTGTAGGGGAGAACACCGGGGAGCTGTTTTTT,CATQAVGENTGELFF
-,TRBJ1-5,-,TRBV28,TGTGCCAGCATCACCACAGGGAATGGCAATCAGCCCCAGCATTTT,CASITTGNGNQPQHF
TRBD2,TRBJ2-3,once,TRBV13,TGTGCCAGCAGCGGAGGGACTAGCGGGGGGGGAGATACGCAGTATTTT,CASSGGTSGGGDTQYF
-,TRBJ1-3,-,TRBV7-2,TGTGCCAGCAGCCCCCGTTTGTCTACAGCTGGAAACACCATATATTTT,CASSPRLSTAGNTIYF
TRBD2,TRBJ2-1,-,TRBV11-2,TGTGCCAGCAGCTTAGGTCTAGCGGGAGCCTACAATGAGCAGTTCTTC,CASSLGLAGAYNEQFF
-,TRBJ1-2,-,TRBV7-9,TGTGCCAGCAGCTTATATTATGGCTACACCTTC,CASSLYYGYTF
-,TRBJ2-1,-,TRBV28,TGTGCCAGCAGTTTATTGCCGGGGGCCTACAATGAGCAGTTCTTC,CASSLLPGAYNEQFF
-,TRBJ2-1,-,TRBV18,TGTGCCAGCTCACCCCCCGACTCGACTGGAGAGCAGTTCTTC,CASSPPDSTGEQFF
TRBD1,TRBJ2-1,once,TRBV6-5,TGTGCCAGCAGTTACTGGGCCAGGGGGCGCCCCAATGAGCAGTTCTTC,CASSYWARGRPNEQFF
TRBD2,TRBJ2-3,-,TRBV10-3,TGTGCCATCTTTAGCGGGTATGGCACAGATACGCAGTATTTT,CAIFSGYGTDTQYF
-,TRBJ2-1,-,TRBV18,TGTGCCAGCTCACCTTATTCGGACTATTACAATGAGCAGTTCTTC,CASSPYSDYYNEQFF
TRBD1,TRBJ1-5,-,TRBV5-1,TGCGCCAGCAGCTTGACAGGGGGCAATCAGCCCCAGCATTTT,CASSLTGGNQPQHF
-,TRBJ1-2,-,TRBV6-6,TGTGCCAGCAGTTACAGCACAGACTATGGCTACACCTTC,CASSYSTDYGYTF
-,TRBJ2-7,once,TRBV6-5,TGTGCCAGCATAGGGCAGGGCTACCCCTACGAGCAGTACTTC,CASIGQGYPYEQYF
-,TRBJ1-2,once,TRBV7-9,TGTGCCAGCAGCTCTCCCCGCGGGTATGGCTACACCTTC,CASSSPRGYGYTF
TRBD2,TRBJ2-3,-,TRBV5-8,TGTGCCAGCAGCTTGGCGCGGGGGAGGGGGTATTTT,CASSLARGRGYF
TRBD1,TRBJ1-1,-,TRBV5-1,TGCGCCAGAACGGACAGGGGCCAAGAAGCTTTCTTT,CARTDRGQEAFF
-,TRBJ1-5,-,TRBV6-1,TGTGCCAGCAGTGATGCAGGGTGGCCCCAGCATTTT,CASSDAGWPQHF
TRBD1,TRBJ1-2,-,TRBV14,TGTGCCAGAGACAGGGACCCCGGCGATGGCTACACCTTC,CARDRDPGDGYTF
TRBD2,TRBJ2-7,-,TRBV9,TGTGCCAGCAGCGTAGATCCGAGCGGGGGGGCTACTTCTGAGCAGTACTTC,CASSVDPSGGATSEQYF
-,TRBJ1-2,few,TRBV4-1,TGCGCCAGCAGCCACCCGCCGGGACTCAAAGCTAACTATGGCTACACCTTC,CASSHPPGLKANYGYTF
-,TRBJ2-7,-,TRBV9,TGTGCCAGCAGCCCCCGTTCTTCGTTGGAGGGGGCTCAGGAGCAGTACTTC,CASSPRSSLEGAQEQYF
TRBD2,TRBJ2-1,few,TRBV5-4,TGTGCCAGCAGCTTACGGGGGGGCCTTTCGTATGAGCAGTTCTTC,CASSLRGGLSYEQFF
-,TRBJ1-3,-,TRBV6-5,TGTGCCAGCAGACCACAGCATACTGGAAACACCATATATTTT,CASRPQHTGNTIYF
-,TRBJ1-3,once,TRBV10-3,TGTGCCTCAGGAGGCTCTGGAAACACCATATATTTT,CASGGSGNTIYF
-,TRBJ2-2,-,TRBV5-4,TGTGCCAGCAGCCCGACCGTAGGGACGGGAGAAAACACCGGGGAGCTGTTTTTT,CASSPTVGTGENTGELFF
TRBD1,TRBJ1-1,-,TRBV29-1,TGCAGCTCGTTAGGGACAGGGTACACTGAAGCTTTCTTT,CSSLGTGYTEAFF
-,TRBJ2-7,-,TRBV6-5,TGTGCCAGCAGTTACATCTCCTCCCTCGGCGAGCAGTACTTC,CASSYISSLGEQYF
-,TRBJ1-6,-,TRBV15,TGTGCCACCAGCAGCCCCCCACAAAATTCACCCCTCCACTTT,CATSSPPQNSPLHF
-,TRBJ2-5,-,TRBV10-3,TGTGCATCTAGGGGGGGGTCCTACCAAGAGACCCAGTACTTC,CASRGGSYQETQYF
-,TRBJ1-2,-,TRBV27,TGTGCCAGCAGGGGTGGAGCTAACTATGGCTACACCTTC,CASRGGANYGYTF
-,TRBJ2-7,once,TRBV14,TGTGCCAGCAGTGAAGGGGTGGGTGGCTACGAGCAGTACTTC,CASSEGVGGYEQYF
TRBD1,TRBJ2-7,-,TRBV19,TGTGCCAGTAGTTACAGGGGGCAAGGGATGGTGCAGTACTTC,CASSYRGQGMVQYF